What follows are 8 T cell receptor beta chains derived from one specimen sequenced in a study of T cell clones after liver transplantation. Method: immunoSEQ multiplex PCR; TCRdb's copy keeps in-frame clones and lacks some. The sample lists about 25,000 clones, 69% occurring once. This specimen consisted of CD4+ T cells from blood, obtained before liver transplant. Source of these receptors: a human donor who received a liver transplant.

This chain links TRBV7-2 with TRBJ1-5; D possibly corresponds to TRBD1 (5 bases). The CDR3 is 16 amino acids. Germline V gives CDR1 SGHTA, CDR2 FQGNSA. Trimming left V 3 bases short and J 1 base short, with 13 bases between. The CDR3 spells CASSLEGWRSNQPQHF. CDR3 nucleotides: TGTGCCAGCAGCTTGGAGGGGTGGCGCAGCAATCAGCCCCAGCATTTT.

This chain uses TRBV9 with TRBJ1-6, with TRBD1 as a possible D gene (5 bases). V was shortened by 0 bases and J by 10 bases, with 14 bases between the two germline ends. Looked up from germline, CDR1 is SGDLS and CDR2 is YYNGEE. The length of the CDR3 is 15 residues. CDR3 sequence (DNA): TGTGCCAGCAGCGTAGATCAGGGAGGGTCCTCACCCCTCCACTTT. As protein: CASSVDQGGSSPLHF.

The chain links TRBV19 to TRBJ1-4, with 8 nucleotides matching TRBD1. This CDR3 region has 16 residues. The germline V gene encodes CDR1 LNHDA and CDR2 SQIVND (reference sequence). V lost 5 bases, J lost 5 bases, and 10 bases stayed unmatched. DNA for the CDR3: TGTGCCAGTAGTCTTCTAGTTGGACAGGGAAATGAAAAACTGTTTTTT. Amino acids: CASSLLVGQGNEKLFF.

V usage is TRBV2 and J usage is TRBJ1-3; perhaps TRBD1 as D (6 bases). Trimming removed 1 base at V and 0 bases at J, with 10 bases between. CDR1 is SNHLY and CDR2 is FYNNEI in the germline V gene. The CDR3 contains 16 residues. This CDR3 is CASSEGTVYSGNTIYF. The CDR3 DNA is TGTGCCAGCAGTGAAGGGACAGTCTACTCTGGAAACACCATATATTTT.

By share, this clone ranks as medium-sized. This rearrangement joins TRBV11-3 to TRBJ1-3, with no clear D. Germline lookup yields CDR1 SGHNT and CDR2 YENEEA. V lost 0 bases and J 0 bases, leaving 15 bases between the germline ends. CDR3 length: 18 amino acids. CDR3 sequence (DNA): TGTGCCAGCAGCTTAGATTCTGGTAACACGCGCTCTGGAAACACCATATATTTT. Amino acids: CASSLDSGNTRSGNTIYF.

J is TRBJ2-3 and V is TRBV18; no clear D. The CDR3 has 15 residues. Germline V gene data show CDR1 as KGHSH and CDR2 as LQKENI. V lost 0 bases, J lost 2 bases, and 9 bases lay in between. CDR3 bases: TGTGCCAGCTCACCACCGAACAGCGACACAGATACGCAGTATTTT. It encodes CASSPPNSDTDTQYF. The whole variable domain, filled in from reference TRBV18 and TRBJ2-3, reads NAGVMQNPRHLVRRRGQEARLRCSPMKGHSHVYWYRQLPEEGLKFMVYLQKENIIDESGMPKERFSAEFPKEGPSILRIQQVVRGDSAAYFCASSPPNSDTDTQYFGPGTRLTVL.

This clone was recorded once. CDR3 loop: CASSLMRETQYF. In nucleotides, the CDR3 is TGTGCCAGCAGCTTGATGAGAGAGACCCAGTACTTC. V is TRBV5-6 and J is TRBJ2-5; no definite D call. V lost 1 base and J 4 bases, leaving 5 bases between the germline ends. In germline, CDR1 is SGHDT, CDR2 YYEEEE. This CDR3 is 12 amino acids long.

This rearrangement joins TRBV14 to TRBJ2-2, with 8 positions matching TRBD2. The CDR3 covers 15 residues. The germline gives CDR1 SGHDN, CDR2 FVKESK. With 5 bases clipped from V and 4 bases from J, the junction kept 6 bases outside the gene matches. The CDR3 reads CASSNAGGSTGELFF. CDR3 nucleotide sequence: TGTGCCAGCAGCAACGCGGGAGGATCCACCGGGGAGCTGTTTTTT.